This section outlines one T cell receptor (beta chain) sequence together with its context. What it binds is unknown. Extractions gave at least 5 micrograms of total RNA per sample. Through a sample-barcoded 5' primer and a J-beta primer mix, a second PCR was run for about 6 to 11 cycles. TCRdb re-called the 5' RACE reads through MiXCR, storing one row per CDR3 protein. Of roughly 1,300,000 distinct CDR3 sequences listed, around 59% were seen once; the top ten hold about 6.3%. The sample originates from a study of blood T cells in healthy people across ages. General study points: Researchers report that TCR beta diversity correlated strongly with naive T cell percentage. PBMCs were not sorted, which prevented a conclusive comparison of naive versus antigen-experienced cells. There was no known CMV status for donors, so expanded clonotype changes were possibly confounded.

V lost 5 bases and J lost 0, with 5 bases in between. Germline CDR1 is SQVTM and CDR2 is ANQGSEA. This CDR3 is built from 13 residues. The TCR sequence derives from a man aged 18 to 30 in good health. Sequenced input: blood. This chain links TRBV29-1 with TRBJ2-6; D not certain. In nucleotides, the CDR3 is TGCAGCGTTCGGCACTCTGGGGCCAACGTCCTGACTTTC. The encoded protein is CSVRHSGANVLTF.